What follows is one TCR beta chain and its context. What it binds is unknown. The sample is drawn from a study of cytomegalovirus exposure and HLA in healthy donors. The PCR had 60 Vbeta and 13 Jbeta primers. Method: immunoSEQ multiplex PCR; TCRdb's copy keeps in-frame clones and lacks some. This sample carries roughly 100,000 clones, over 70% of them seen once, and the ten largest clones take roughly 6%. With V trimmed by 3 bases and J by 1 base, 3 bases remained unmatched. The germline CDR1 and CDR2 sequences are SGDLS and YYNGEE. There are 16 residues in the CDR3. Study-level results: Reportedly, HLA-A and HLA-B alleles of most subjects were accurately predicted from TCR beta.

This TCR came from a male donor in good health and CMV-seronegative. Sequencing was performed on PBMCs. The chain has TRBV9 and TRBJ1-6; 8 nucleotides match TRBD1. The CDR3 spells CASSEGTGSYNSPLHF. The CDR3 DNA is TGTGCCAGCAGCGAGGGGACAGGTTCCTATAATTCACCCCTCCACTTT.